This TCR beta chain was sequenced for a study of tumor-infiltrating lymphocytes in primary liver carcinoma. A constant-region primer served to make TCR beta cDNA from around 500 ng total RNA. Library construction for TCR beta comprised three nested multiplex PCR rounds performed with slightly modified ARM-PCR. It was with TRBV1-TRBV30 forward primers and a C-beta reverse primer that the first two PCR rounds were run, at about 10 cycles each. One entry per CDR3 protein, called by TCRdb with MiXCR from the multiplex PCR reads. The repertoire holds just over 30,000 distinct CDR3 sequences, with approximately 71% as singletons. Extraction of RNA together with DNA used about 17-30 mg of unsorted bulk tissue. Points on this clonotype: Its antigen is unidentified. One junction end does not reproduce the germline sequence, and a read error may be involved.

The CDR3 covers 15 residues. Germline-derived CDR1 and CDR2 are SGHAT and FQNNGV. Study observations and caveats: There were only about 7-24% of top clones found in all five tumor regions.

The sequence came from a woman aged 25-40 years with primary liver carcinoma and hepatitis B virus infection. Sequencing was performed on liver tumor tissue from sampling region 3. Subset specified: tumor region T3, left-lateral pole. The J gene is TRBJ2-3, the V gene TRBV11-2; TRBD2 matches at 8 bases. DNA for the CDR3: TGTGCCAGCAGTCCCTCGGGAGGGAGCACAGATACGCAGTTTTTT. Encoded protein: CASSPSGGSTDTQFF.